The clone carrying this T cell receptor (beta chain) was seen a few times. This sample stems from a study of T-cell reconstitution after alpha-beta-depleted transplantation in children. Per the germline V gene, CDR1 is SGHVS and CDR2 is FNYEAQ. V was trimmed by 2 bases and J by 0 bases, leaving 7 bases between them. This CDR3 region has 14 residues. Construction of the TCRbeta library involved unique molecular identifiers. TCRdb reanalysed the PCR reads using MiXCR and keeps one entry per CDR3 protein. This table holds hundreds of thousands of distinct CDR3 sequences, 13% found once. The receptor comes from a girl aged 2 to 10 with congenital amegakaryocytic thrombocytopenia, due to receive a stem cell transplant. Here the sequenced sample was PBMCs, taken before TCRalphabeta/CD19-depleted stem cell transplant. The chain is built from TRBV7-6 and TRBJ2-5, with D uncertain. This CDR3 reads CASSLIDYQETQYF. The CDR3 nucleotides are TGTGCCAGCAGCTTAATCGATTACCAAGAGACCCAGTACTTC. The full variable domain, rest sourced from reference TRBV7-6 and TRBJ2-5, is GAGVSQSPRYKVTKRGQDVALRCDPISGHVSLYWYRQALGQGPEFLTYFNYEAQQDKSGLPNDRFSAERPEGSISTLTIQRTEQRDSAMYRCASSLIDYQETQYFGPGTRLLVL.